This record looks at one T cell receptor beta chain sequence and its context. This record belongs to a study of shared T cell receptors in the human thymus. Sequencing used immunoSEQ multiplex PCR; TCRdb keeps in-frame clones, though not all of them. The data contain 700,000 or so clones, roughly 88% of them singletons. Germline V gene data show CDR1 as MNHNS and CDR2 as SASEGT. The CDR3 covers 15 residues. V lost 2 bases, J lost 4 bases, and 6 bases stayed unmatched. These data are also associated with another study on human thymus T cells. According to that study: Healthy Finnish infants undergoing corrective surgery for congenital heart defects were the donors. Resections obtained during corrective heart surgery supplied the thymus tissue. There appeared to be biased usage of V and J genes in thymic and blood repertoires.

The clonotype comes from a girl under three years old with a congenital heart defect. The genes are TRBV6-1 and TRBJ1-2, with 8 bases matching TRBD1. Sequencing was performed on thymocytes. This CDR3 reads CASSESLDRGYGYTF. Here the CDR3 DNA reads TGTGCCAGCAGTGAAAGCCTTGACAGGGGCTATGGCTACACCTTC.